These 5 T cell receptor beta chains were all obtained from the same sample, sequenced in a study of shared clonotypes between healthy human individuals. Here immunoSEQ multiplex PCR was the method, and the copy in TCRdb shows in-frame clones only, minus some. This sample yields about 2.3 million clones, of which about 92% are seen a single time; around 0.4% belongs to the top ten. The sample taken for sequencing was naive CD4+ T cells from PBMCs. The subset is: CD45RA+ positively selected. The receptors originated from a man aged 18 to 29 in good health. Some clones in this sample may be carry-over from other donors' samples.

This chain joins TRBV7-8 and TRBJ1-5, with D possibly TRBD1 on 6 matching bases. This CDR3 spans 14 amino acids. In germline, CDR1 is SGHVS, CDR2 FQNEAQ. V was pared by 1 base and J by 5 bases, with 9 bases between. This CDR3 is CASSLGGRDQPQHF. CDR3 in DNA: TGTGCCAGCAGCTTAGGGGGGCGCGATCAGCCCCAGCATTTT.

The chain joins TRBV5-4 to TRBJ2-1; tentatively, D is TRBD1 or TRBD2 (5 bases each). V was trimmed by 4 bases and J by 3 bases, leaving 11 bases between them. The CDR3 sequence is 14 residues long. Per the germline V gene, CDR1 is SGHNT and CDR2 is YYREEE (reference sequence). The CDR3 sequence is CASSPGGIYNEQFF. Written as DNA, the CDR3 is TGTGCCAGCAGCCCTGGGGGAATCTACAATGAGCAGTTCTTC. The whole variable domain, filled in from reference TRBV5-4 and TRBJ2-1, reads ETGVTQSPTHLIKTRGQQVTLRCSSQSGHNTVSWYQQALGQGPQFIFQYYREEENGRGNFPPRFSGLQFPNYSSELNVNALELDDSALYLCASSPGGIYNEQFFGPGTRLTVL.

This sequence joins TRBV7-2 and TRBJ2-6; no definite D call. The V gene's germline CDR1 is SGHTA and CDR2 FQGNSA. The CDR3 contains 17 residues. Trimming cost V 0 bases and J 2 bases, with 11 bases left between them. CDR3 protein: CASSLAYWGTGANVLTF. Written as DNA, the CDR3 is TGTGCCAGCAGCTTAGCGTATTGGGGTACTGGGGCCAACGTCCTGACTTTC.

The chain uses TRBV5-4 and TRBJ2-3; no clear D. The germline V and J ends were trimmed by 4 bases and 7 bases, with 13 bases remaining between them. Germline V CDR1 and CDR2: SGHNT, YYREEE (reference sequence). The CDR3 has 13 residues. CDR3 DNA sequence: TGTGCCAGCAGCGGGCCACGAGAACATACGCAGTATTTT. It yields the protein CASSGPREHTQYF.

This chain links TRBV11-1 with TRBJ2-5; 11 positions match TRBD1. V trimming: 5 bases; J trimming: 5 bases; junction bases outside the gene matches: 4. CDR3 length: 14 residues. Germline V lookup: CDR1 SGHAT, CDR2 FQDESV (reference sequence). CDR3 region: CASSRTGGRETQYF. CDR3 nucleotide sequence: TGTGCCAGCAGCCGGACAGGGGGCCGGGAGACCCAGTACTTC.